Below are 21 T cell receptor beta chains sequenced from a single sample in a study of blood T cell repertoires in COVID-19. The assay was immunoSEQ multiplex PCR, and TCRdb's table has in-frame clones only and misses some. The sample includes some 200,000 clones, 89% of them seen just once. Source material: peripheral blood. These receptors originate from a woman aged 40 to 50 with acute or convalescent COVID-19.

The chain is built from TRBV2 and TRBJ2-2; possibly TRBD1 for D (5 bases). This CDR3 is built from 13 residues. Trimming took off 11 bases at V and 1 base at J, with 11 bases between the two ends. CDR1 and CDR2 from the germline V gene are SNHLY and FYNNEI. The DNA for the CDR3 is TGTGCCGGATTACAGGAGAACACCGGGGAGCTGTTTTTT. Its translation: CAGLQENTGELFF.

This chain connects TRBV5-1 to TRBJ2-5, with 10 nucleotides matching TRBD2. Germline V gene sequence: CDR1 SGHRS, CDR2 YFSETQ. J was trimmed by 2 bases and V by 4 bases; bases with no gene match: 5. The CDR3 spans 15 residues. CDR3 amino acids: CASSVGLAAQETQYF. The DNA of the CDR3 is TGCGCCAGCAGCGTCGGACTAGCGGCACAAGAGACCCAGTACTTC. Looking up the rest from reference TRBV5-1 and TRBJ2-5 gives the full variable domain: KAGVTQTPRYLIKTRGQQVTLSCSPISGHRSVSWYQQTPGQGLQFLFEYFSETQRNKGNFPGRFSGRQFSNSRSEMNVSTLELGDSALYLCASSVGLAAQETQYFGPGTRLLVL.

This chain joins TRBV11-2 and TRBJ1-4; the D is unclear. Per the germline V gene, CDR1 is SGHAT and CDR2 is FQNNGV. The CDR3 totals 16 residues. V shed 2 bases and J shed 4 bases, with 14 bases lying between them. CDR3 nucleotides: TGTGCCAGCAGCTTAAATATGGGCCCGATTAATGAAAAACTGTTTTTT. This codes for CASSLNMGPINEKLFF.

The rearrangement links TRBV24-1 to TRBJ2-3; maybe TRBD1 (6 bases). In germline, CDR1 is KGHDR, CDR2 SFDVKD. This CDR3 region has 17 residues. Trimming left V 0 bases short and J 4 bases short, with 16 bases between. This CDR3 reads CATSDLSQGLGADTQYF. The CDR3 coding sequence is TGTGCCACCAGTGATTTGAGTCAGGGGCTGGGCGCAGATACGCAGTATTTT.

This clone has just one count. The V and J genes are TRBV4-1 and TRBJ1-2, with D perhaps TRBD1 (6 bases). V lost 5 bases, J lost 1 base, and 17 bases lay in between. This CDR3 spans 16 amino acids. The germline V gene encodes CDR1 MGHRA and CDR2 YSYEKL. CDR3 amino acids: CASSAMGGASNYGYTF. For the CDR3, the DNA is TGCGCCAGCAGCGCAATGGGGGGGGCGAGTAACTATGGCTACACCTTC.

The chain is built from TRBV10-2 and TRBJ1-2; weak D call: TRBD1 (6 bases). V was shortened by 3 bases and J by 7 bases, with 12 bases between the two germline ends. Germline CDR1 and CDR2: WSHSY and SAAADI. The CDR3 has 13 residues. The CDR3 DNA is TGCGCCAGCAGTGACGCCAGGGGACGTGGCTACACCTTC. This translates into CASSDARGRGYTF.

This rearrangement joins TRBV12-3 or TRBV12-4 to TRBJ2-1, with D unclear. This CDR3 has 12 amino acids. V lost 6 bases to trimming and J lost 5 bases, with 8 bases between them. The DNA of the CDR3 is TGTGCCAGCAGACACTACGACAATGAGCAGTTCTTC. Translated, it gives CASRHYDNEQFF.

The chain uses TRBV5-1 and TRBJ1-2; D is possibly TRBD1 (5 bases). Trimming left V 3 bases short and J 8 bases short, with 20 bases between. From germline, CDR1 is SGHRS and CDR2 YFSETQ. The CDR3 has 15 amino acids. CDR3 bases: TGCGCCAGCAGCTACCCTCCGGGGGGTGGAGGAGGCTACACCTTC. Its translation is CASSYPPGGGGGYTF.

The rearrangement uses TRBV27 and TRBJ1-5; TRBD1 matches 9 bases. The CDR3 has 16 amino acids. V was clipped by 4 bases and J by 2 bases; unmatched bases: 6. The germline V gene has CDR1 MNHEY and CDR2 SMNVEV (reference sequence). CDR3 residues: CASSSIRDRGNQPQHF. CDR3 DNA sequence: TGTGCCAGCAGTTCTATCCGGGACAGGGGCAATCAGCCCCAGCATTTT.

This chain links TRBV20-1 with TRBJ1-5; D might be TRBD1 (6 bases). With 5 bases removed from V and 6 bases from J, the gap between germline ends came to 8 bases. Germline lookup yields CDR1 DFQATT and CDR2 SNEGSKA (reference sequence). The CDR3 loop spans 11 amino acids. CDR3 in amino acids: CSALGGQPQHF. CDR3 nucleotides: TGCAGTGCTCTAGGGGGTCAGCCCCAGCATTTT.

The chain uses TRBV19 and TRBJ1-2, with D hard to call. Trimming stripped 2 bases from V and 0 bases from J, with 19 bases between. Germline assignment: CDR1 LNHDA and CDR2 SQIVND (reference sequence). The CDR3 consists of 18 residues. Written as DNA, the CDR3 is TGTGCCAGTAGTATACCCCCTGGTCGGAGGGCCGCTAACTATGGCTACACCTTC. Translated, it gives CASSIPPGRRAANYGYTF.

V usage is TRBV15 and J usage is TRBJ1-1; TRBD1 might be the D (5 bases). Trimming removed 9 bases at V and 2 bases at J, with 13 bases between. Per germline, CDR1 LNHNV and CDR2 YYDKDF (reference sequence). The CDR3 extends over 13 amino acids. CDR3 region: CATSGHLNTEAFF. The CDR3, as DNA: TGTGCCACTAGTGGACACCTAAACACTGAAGCTTTCTTT.

The chain is built from TRBV7-6 and TRBJ2-1, with D possibly matching TRBD1 (6 bases). V was cut by 1 base and J by 10 bases, with 14 bases left in between. In germline, CDR1 is SGHVS, CDR2 FNYEAQ. CDR3 size: 14 residues. CDR3 bases: TGTGCCAGCAGCTTAGTGGGTGCGGACAGCGAGCAGTTCTTC. The encoded protein is CASSLVGADSEQFF.

The J gene is TRBJ1-5, the V gene TRBV19, with 7 nucleotides matching TRBD1. The CDR3 is made up of 14 amino acids. Germline V CDR1 and CDR2: LNHDA, SQIVND (reference sequence). Germline trimming cut 1 base from V and 11 bases from J; bases unmatched to any gene: 8. CDR3 protein: CASSIGGQHSTQHF. As DNA, the CDR3 is TGTGCCAGTAGTATAGGGGGACAGCATAGCACCCAGCATTTT.

The chain couples TRBV6-1 to TRBJ2-7; weak D call: TRBD2 (6 bases). In germline, CDR1 is MNHNS, CDR2 SASEGT. V lost 3 bases, J lost 3 bases, and 18 bases lay in between. The CDR3 is 16 amino acids. CDR3 nucleotides: TGTGCCAGCAGTGATGGGGTGGGGCGGGGACTCTACGAGCAGTACGTC. It codes for CASSDGVGRGLYEQYV.

The chain uses TRBV5-1 and TRBJ2-3, with a possible D match to TRBD1 (6 bases). This CDR3 is built from 15 residues. The V gene's germline CDR1 is SGHRS and CDR2 YFSETQ. V dropped 0 bases and J dropped 3 bases, with 11 bases sitting between them. CDR3 coding DNA: TGCGCCAGCAGCTTGGGGGGGCAGCCTACAGATACGCAGTATTTT. This translates into CASSLGGQPTDTQYF. The whole variable domain, remainder taken from reference TRBV5-1 and TRBJ2-3, is KAGVTQTPRYLIKTRGQQVTLSCSPISGHRSVSWYQQTPGQGLQFLFEYFSETQRNKGNFPGRFSGRQFSNSRSEMNVSTLELGDSALYLCASSLGGQPTDTQYFGPGTRLTVL.

V and J are TRBV6-5 and TRBJ2-2; D might be TRBD2 (6 bases). The CDR3 is 16 residues long. Trimming took 2 bases from V and 1 from J, leaving 11 bases between them. The V gene's germline CDR1 is MNHEY and CDR2 SVGAGI. The DNA for the CDR3 is TGTGCCAGCAGTTACGGGACTTCCAAGAACACCGGGGAGCTGTTTTTT. It is translated as CASSYGTSKNTGELFF.

The gene calls are TRBV25-1 and TRBJ2-1, with 8 positions matching TRBD1. The ends lost 8 bases at V and 5 bases at J; junction bases unmatched: 11. Germline assignment: CDR1 MGHDK and CDR2 SYGVNS. The CDR3 has 15 amino acids. CDR3 nucleotides: TGTGCCAGCCCAAGGACAGGGAATGGCCACAATGAGCAGTTCTTC. It specifies CASPRTGNGHNEQFF.

This chain joins TRBV30 and TRBJ1-2; 7 nucleotides agree with TRBD1. The V gene's germline CDR1 is GTSNPN and CDR2 SVGIG (reference sequence). V was pared by 0 bases and J by 4 bases, with 2 bases of the junction left unmatched. The CDR3 loop spans 13 amino acids. CDR3 loop: CAWSVNRGYGYTF. Here the CDR3 DNA reads TGTGCCTGGAGTGTAAACAGGGGCTATGGCTACACCTTC.

The rearrangement links TRBV6-5 to TRBJ1-2; no definite D call. The CDR3 sequence is 16 residues long. The germline CDR1 and CDR2 sequences are MNHEY and SVGAGI. V was pared by 0 bases and J by 1 base, with 12 bases between. CDR3 nucleotide sequence: TGTGCCAGCAGTTACTCGACTATCTCCCATAACTATGGCTACACCTTC. Its protein product is CASSYSTISHNYGYTF.

V usage is TRBV30 and J usage is TRBJ1-5; no clear D gene. The CDR3 has 15 amino acids. Per germline, CDR1 GTSNPN and CDR2 SVGIG (reference sequence). Trimming left V 4 bases short and J 2 bases short, with 15 bases between. The DNA for the CDR3 is TGTGCCTGGACCCCCCCTGGGCTGGGCAATCAGCCCCAGCATTTT. Residues: CAWTPPGLGNQPQHF. Variable domain in full (rest from reference TRBV30 and TRBJ1-5): SQTIHQWPATLVQPVGSPLSLECTVEGTSNPNLYWYRQAAGRGLQLLFYSVGIGQISSEVPQNLSASRPQDRQFILSSKKLLLSDSGFYLCAWTPPGLGNQPQHFGDGTRLSIL.